This paragraph reports one T cell receptor (beta chain). This CDR3 is missing its conserved last phenylalanine or tryptophan, likely due to a read error. Because the CDR3's place on the DNA is in doubt, the DNA is left out and the CDR3 is given as listed by TCRdb. This record belongs to a study of shared clonotypes between healthy human individuals. The repertoire was sequenced with immunoSEQ multiplex PCR; TCRdb's copy has only in-frame clones and lacks some. The data show about 1.5 million clones, nearly 99% seen once. Germline CDR1 DFQATT, CDR2 SNEGSKA (reference sequence). The CDR3 spans 11 residues, counting both ends.

The rearrangement uses TRBV20-1 and TRBJ1-1. Sequencing input: naive CD4+ T cells sorted from blood. The subset: CD45RA+ positively selected. The sequence was obtained from a man aged 30 to 45 in good health. The CDR3 here is CSAEPGGFPQI.